A single TCR beta chain is shown here with its context. TCR alpha and beta CDR3 regions were amplified from RNA using iRepertoire nested multiplex PCR. A single record per CDR3 protein comes from TCRdb applying MiXCR to the multiplex PCR reads. The profile covers roughly 100,000 distinct CDR3 sequences, with less than 30% appearing a single time and less than 55% taken by the ten largest. The data derive from a study of glioma-infiltrating T cells. This CDR3 contains 13 residues. Looked up from germline, CDR1 is LNHDA and CDR2 is SQIVND (reference sequence). Deletions cut 10 bases from V and 3 bases from J, with 15 bases between.

The V gene is TRBV19, the J gene TRBJ1-2; D not certain. The sequenced material came from glioma tissue, nonneoplastic brain tissue, or PBMCs (not recorded which). The source is a human donor with low-grade glioma or glioblastoma, undergoing nonglioma brain surgery, or in good health (not recorded which). The CDR3 sequence: CATAWQTDYGYTF. Written as DNA, the CDR3 is TGTGCCACCGCGTGGCAGACGGACTATGGCTACACCTTC. Using reference TRBV19 and TRBJ1-2 for the parts outside the CDR3, the full variable domain is DGGITQSPKYLFRKEGQNVTLSCEQNLNHDAMYWYRQDPGQGLRLIYYSQIVNDFQKGDIAEGYSVSREKKESFPLTVTSAQKNPTAFYLCATAWQTDYGYTFGSGTRLTVV.